One and the same sample provided the 2 T cell receptor beta chains below, sequenced in a study of blood T cells in healthy people across ages. PCR was performed a second time for about 6 to 12 cycles using a sample-barcoded 5' primer and a J-beta primer mix. A single record per CDR3 protein comes from TCRdb applying MiXCR to the 5' RACE reads. Altogether over 1,200,000 distinct CDR3 sequences are present, approximately 63% being singletons, with the ten largest covering roughly 7%. Sequenced input: blood. Source of these receptors: a man younger than 35 in good health.

The CDR3 region is CASSLGGGRNPFHF. The CDR3 coding sequence is TGTGCCAGCAGCTTAGGAGGGGGGCGGAATCCCTTCCACTTT. The V gene is TRBV7-2, the J gene TRBJ1-6, with D perhaps TRBD1 (6 bases). The CDR3 has 14 residues. CDR1 and CDR2 (germline): SGHTA, FQGNSA. With 1 base removed from V and 17 bases from J, the gap between germline ends came to 18 bases.

In regard to this clonotype: At one end, the junction sequence differs from germline, possibly due to a read error. This chain uses TRBV20-1 with TRBJ1-2, with 7 bases aligning to TRBD1. CDR3 length: 13 amino acids. The germline V gene has CDR1 DFQATT and CDR2 SNEGSKA (reference sequence). The CDR3, as DNA: TGCAGTGCTCGAGACAGGGAGGACTATGGCTACACCTTC. Translating it yields CSARDREDYGYTF.